A selection of T cell receptor beta chains follows, all from one sample in a study of shared clonotypes between healthy human individuals. The repertoire was sequenced with immunoSEQ multiplex PCR; TCRdb's copy has only in-frame clones and lacks some. The data contain about 1,800,000 clones, around 96% of them singletons. The sequenced sample was naive CD8+ T cells sorted from blood. These receptor sequences come from a man younger than 35 in good health. Both conserved end residues are part of each CDR3. D genes are given only for firm matches. Clone sizes are given selectively: once, few, many, or a class where the clone is expanded.

TRBV5-5	TRBJ2-7	-	-	CASHVQVHEQYF	TGTGCCAGCCACGTACAGGTCCACGAGCAGTACTTC
TRBV7-9	TRBJ2-7	-	-	CASAAISYEQYF	TGTGCCAGCGCGGCCATCTCCTACGAGCAGTACTTC
TRBV9	TRBJ2-3	-	-	CASSEAGTDTQYF	TGTGCCAGCAGCGAGGCCGGCACAGATACGCAGTATTTT
TRBV20-1	TRBJ2-7	-	-	CSARDRGEQYF	TGCAGTGCTAGAGATCGGGGCGAGCAGTACTTC
TRBV14	TRBJ1-2	-	-	CASSQDGFTNYGYTF	TGTGCCAGCAGCCAAGACGGTTTTACTAACTATGGCTACACCTTC
TRBV7-2	TRBJ2-1	-	-	CASSPMGETSYNEQFF	TGTGCCAGCAGCCCGATGGGGGAGACGTCCTACAATGAGCAGTTCTTC
TRBV19	TRBJ2-7	-	-	CASSIGFGTYEQYF	TGTGCCAGTAGTATCGGGTTCGGTACCTACGAGCAGTACTTC
TRBV4-3	TRBJ2-3	TRBD2	-	CASSQTSGVGTDTQYF	TGCGCCAGCAGCCAGACTAGCGGAGTAGGCACAGATACGCAGTATTTT
TRBV11-2	TRBJ2-7	TRBD2	-	CASSSGGYEQYF	TGTGCCAGCAGCTCGGGAGGCTACGAGCAGTACTTC
TRBV7-9	TRBJ2-4	-	-	CASSPSRAPSGIAKNIQYF	TGTGCCAGCAGCCCGTCGAGGGCCCCGAGCGGTATAGCCAAAAACATTCAGTACTTC
TRBV25-1	TRBJ2-2	-	-	CASSEGATYTGELFF	TGTGCCAGCAGTGAAGGGGCGACTTACACCGGGGAGCTGTTTTTT
TRBV2	TRBJ1-1	-	-	CASSEVEAFF	TGTGCCAGCAGTGAAGTGGAAGCTTTCTTT
TRBV4-2	TRBJ2-1	-	-	CASSQDQGGEYNEQFF	TGTGCCAGCAGCCAAGATCAGGGGGGCGAGTACAATGAGCAGTTCTTC
TRBV4-1	TRBJ1-6	-	-	CASSQDGGRLYGYNSPLHF	TGCGCCAGCAGCCAAGATGGGGGGAGGTTATATGGCTATAATTCACCCCTCCACTTT
TRBV7-6	TRBJ1-1	-	-	CASSLLAYGDTEAFF	TGTGCCAGCAGCTTACTTGCCTACGGGGACACTGAAGCTTTCTTT
TRBV30	TRBJ1-6	TRBD1	few	CAWSVQGGSPLHF	TGTGCCTGGAGTGTACAGGGGGGCTCACCCCTCCACTTT
TRBV6-5	TRBJ1-1	TRBD1	-	CASSSDRGRAEAFF	TGTGCCAGCAGTTCGGACAGGGGGCGGGCTGAAGCTTTCTTT
TRBV27	TRBJ2-6	-	-	CASSLSSGANVLTF	TGTGCCAGCAGTTTAAGCTCTGGGGCCAACGTCCTGACTTTC
TRBV5-6	TRBJ1-2	TRBD1	-	CASSFERQGANYGYTF	TGTGCCAGCAGCTTTGAACGACAGGGGGCCAACTATGGCTACACCTTC
TRBV2	TRBJ1-4	-	-	CASSAELDAPGEKLFF	TGTGCCAGCAGCGCGGAATTGGACGCGCCGGGTGAAAAACTGTTTTTT
TRBV13	TRBJ2-5	TRBD1	once	CASSTGTATLETQYF	TGTGCCAGCAGCACCGGGACAGCAACTCTAGAGACCCAGTACTTC
TRBV5-1	TRBJ2-1	-	-	CASSLGGAEQFF	TGCGCCAGCAGCTTGGGCGGGGCTGAGCAGTTCTTC
TRBV5-1	TRBJ2-7	-	-	CASSLYPRDGSYEQYF	TGCGCCAGCAGCTTGTATCCCCGGGACGGTTCCTACGAGCAGTACTTC
TRBV10-2	TRBJ2-5	-	-	CASSLDYQETQYF	TGCGCCAGCAGTCTGGACTACCAAGAGACCCAGTACTTC
TRBV5-6	TRBJ2-3	-	-	CASSLGGDTQYF	TGTGCCAGCAGCTTGGGTGGTGATACGCAGTATTTT
TRBV28	TRBJ2-5	-	-	CASSLATEAWGETQYF	TGTGCCAGCAGTTTAGCGACGGAGGCCTGGGGAGAGACCCAGTACTTC
TRBV6-5	TRBJ2-1	-	-	CASQLGNNEQFF	TGTGCCAGCCAATTAGGAAACAATGAGCAGTTCTTC
TRBV4-3	TRBJ2-7	TRBD2	-	CASSQDSREGYEQYF	TGCGCCAGCAGCCAAGATTCCAGGGAGGGATACGAGCAGTACTTC
TRBV5-1	TRBJ1-1	-	-	CRKQGFGNTEAFF	TGCCGCAAGCAAGGGTTTGGGAACACTGAAGCTTTCTTT
TRBV18	TRBJ2-1	-	-	CASSPAPSSYNEQFF	TGTGCCAGCTCACCCGCACCCAGCTCCTACAATGAGCAGTTCTTC
TRBV27	TRBJ1-1	TRBD1	-	CASSSLLDRPNTEAFF	TGTGCCAGCAGTTCCCTACTGGACAGGCCGAACACTGAAGCTTTCTTT
TRBV28	TRBJ1-5	TRBD1	-	CASSRGGQGNEGNQPQHF	TGTGCCAGCAGTAGGGGTGGACAGGGCAATGAGGGCAATCAGCCCCAGCATTTT
TRBV28	TRBJ1-5	-	few	CASSYSDGPLQHF	TGTGCCAGCAGTTACTCGGACGGACCACTCCAGCATTTT
TRBV10-2	TRBJ1-3	-	-	CASSEGRSSGNTIYF	TGCGCCAGCAGCGAGGGACGGAGCTCTGGAAACACCATATATTTT
TRBV5-6	TRBJ1-1	-	-	CASSFGGTPGTEAFF	TGTGCCAGCAGCTTTGGGGGAACCCCGGGCACTGAAGCTTTCTTT
TRBV9	TRBJ2-1	-	-	CASSVVGSGSSSYNEQFF	TGTGCCAGCAGCGTAGTGGGTAGCGGCAGCAGCTCCTACAATGAGCAGTTCTTC
TRBV6-1	TRBJ2-7	TRBD1	-	CASSEQGAIRYEQYF	TGTGCCAGCAGCGAACAGGGGGCGATAAGGTACGAGCAGTACTTC
TRBV7-8	TRBJ2-1	TRBD2	-	CASSLDAGVGNEQFF	TGTGCCAGCAGCTTAGACGCGGGAGTAGGCAATGAGCAGTTCTTC
TRBV19	TRBJ2-7	TRBD2	-	CASSIGAGGLYEQYF	TGTGCCAGTAGTATAGGAGCGGGGGGTTTGTACGAGCAGTACTTC
TRBV11-2	TRBJ1-1	-	-	CASRDGHREAFF	TGTGCCAGCAGGGATGGGCACCGTGAAGCTTTCTTT
TRBV6-5	TRBJ1-2	-	-	CASSYGEGIRQGYTF	TGTGCCAGCAGTTACGGGGAGGGGATCCGACAGGGCTACACCTTC
TRBV4-1	TRBJ2-1	TRBD2	-	CASGLAGGLSYNEQFF	TGCGCCAGCGGACTAGCGGGGGGTCTCTCCTACAATGAGCAGTTCTTC
TRBV6-1	TRBJ1-2	-	-	CASSEARAGGYGYTF	TGTGCCAGCAGTGAAGCCCGGGCGGGCGGCTATGGCTACACCTTC
TRBV10-3	TRBJ2-3	TRBD1	-	CAIRAAQGSTDTQYF	TGTGCCATCAGAGCGGCACAGGGGTCGACAGATACGCAGTATTTT
TRBV29-1	TRBJ2-1	-	-	CSVAADYNEQFF	TGCAGCGTTGCGGCAGACTACAATGAGCAGTTCTTC
TRBV6-5	TRBJ1-1	-	-	CASTGVNTEAFF	TGTGCCAGCACAGGGGTGAACACTGAAGCTTTCTTT
TRBV2	TRBJ1-4	TRBD1	-	CASSGGVTGDEKLFF	TGTGCCAGCAGTGGGGGAGTGACAGGGGATGAAAAACTGTTTTTT
TRBV5-6	TRBJ2-7	TRBD1	-	CASSLGTRRDRVEQYF	TGTGCCAGCAGCTTGGGCACGCGTCGGGACAGGGTCGAGCAGTACTTC
TRBV5-4	TRBJ2-7	-	-	CASSPENSYEQYF	TGTGCCAGCAGCCCTGAAAACTCCTACGAGCAGTACTTC
TRBV7-8	TRBJ2-7	-	once	CASSLDRAYEQYF	TGTGCCAGCAGCTTAGACAGAGCCTACGAGCAGTACTTC
TRBV5-1	TRBJ2-3	TRBD2	-	CASSKTSGGTTDTQYF	TGCGCCAGCAGCAAGACTAGCGGGGGCACCACAGATACGCAGTATTTT